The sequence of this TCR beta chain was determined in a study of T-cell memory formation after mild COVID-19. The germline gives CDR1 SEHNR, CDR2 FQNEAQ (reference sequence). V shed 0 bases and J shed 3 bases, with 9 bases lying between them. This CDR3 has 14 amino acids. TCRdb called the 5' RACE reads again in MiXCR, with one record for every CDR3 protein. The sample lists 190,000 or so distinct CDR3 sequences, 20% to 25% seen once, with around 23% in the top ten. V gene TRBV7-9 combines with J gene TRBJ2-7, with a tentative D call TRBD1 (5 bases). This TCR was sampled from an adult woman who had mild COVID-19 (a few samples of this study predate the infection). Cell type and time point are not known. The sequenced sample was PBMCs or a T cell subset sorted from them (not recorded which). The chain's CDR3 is CASSLATEFYEQYF. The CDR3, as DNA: TGTGCCAGCAGCTTAGCGACAGAGTTCTACGAGCAGTACTTC.